Shown below are 27 T cell receptor beta chains from a single sample sequenced in a study of control samples from healthy donors and cancer patients. The protocol was immunoSEQ multiplex PCR, while the TCRdb copy is restricted to in-frame clones and leaves out a portion. Of fewer than 70,000 clones in the sample, roughly nine tenths were seen once. The sample taken for sequencing was PBMCs. Receptors were obtained from a man between 60 and 75 years old with head and neck cancer.

CDR3 amino acids: CASKSISTGGGNTEAFF. CDR3 nucleotides: TGTGCCAGCAAGAGTATATCCACCGGGGGGGGGAACACTGAAGCTTTCTTT. The chain carries TRBV19 and TRBJ1-1; D perhaps matches TRBD1 (5 bases). Looked up from germline, CDR1 is LNHDA and CDR2 is SQIVND (reference sequence). Trimming shortened V by 9 bases and J by 1 base, and 24 bases separated the two germline ends. The CDR3 runs to 17 residues.

The chain combines TRBV27 with TRBJ1-5; D is unclear. With 5 bases removed from V and 2 bases from J, the gap between germline ends came to 13 bases. This CDR3 comprises 15 residues. Germline V gives CDR1 MNHEY, CDR2 SMNVEV (reference sequence). CDR3 sequence: CASSPSVGGNQPQHF. CDR3 nucleotide sequence: TGTGCCAGCAGTCCGTCCGTGGGTGGCAATCAGCCCCAGCATTTT.

The chain carries TRBV9 and TRBJ1-2, with D hard to call. Germline CDR1 SGDLS, CDR2 YYNGEE. V lost 3 bases to trimming and J lost 8 bases, with 20 bases between them. This CDR3 region has 15 residues. In DNA form, the CDR3 reads TGTGCCAGCAGCGCCACAAACGTAGGACTTGGGGGCTACACCTTC. Translation gives CASSATNVGLGGYTF.

This clone was found once. V gene TRBV7-9 combines with J gene TRBJ1-6; D is undetermined. CDR1 and CDR2 from the germline V gene are SEHNR and FQNEAQ (reference sequence). The CDR3 covers 14 residues. Between the trimmed V and J ends, which lost 0 bases and 8 bases, there was a span of 8 bases. The CDR3 DNA reads TGTGCCAGCAGCTTAGCGGGCCGGGATTCACCCCTCCACTTT. This codes for CASSLAGRDSPLHF.

This sequence joins TRBV7-9 and TRBJ2-2; no clear D. Germline assignment: CDR1 SEHNR and CDR2 FQNEAQ (reference sequence). The CDR3 spans 16 residues. V was shortened by 1 base and J by 1 base, with 10 bases between the two germline ends. The CDR3 sequence: CASSLVGGVNTGELFF. The CDR3 DNA follows: TGTGCCAGCAGCTTAGTTGGTGGGGTGAACACCGGGGAGCTGTTTTTT.

The rearrangement joins TRBV7-2 to TRBJ2-5, with a possible D match to TRBD2 (6 bases). Germline lookup yields CDR1 SGHTA and CDR2 FQGNSA. The V end lost 1 base, the J end lost 6 bases, and 15 bases lay between the germline ends. The CDR3 has 15 residues. Here the CDR3 DNA reads TGTGCCAGCAGCTTAGAACCTAGCGCCAGAAAGACCCAGTACTTC. It codes for CASSLEPSARKTQYF.

The J gene is TRBJ2-7, the V gene TRBV4-1; D uncertain. This CDR3 is built from 13 residues. Trimming left V 0 bases short and J 7 bases short, with 10 bases between. Germline CDR1 MGHRA, CDR2 YSYEKL. CDR3 in DNA: TGCGCCAGCAGCCAAGAGCGGCTTAGGGAGCAGTACTTC. Protein: CASSQERLREQYF.

The gene calls are TRBV10-3 and TRBJ2-1, with 15 nucleotides matching TRBD2. V shed 9 bases and J 8 bases; nucleotides not matched to a gene: 17. Germline loops: CDR1 ENHRY, CDR2 SYGVKD. CDR3 length: 18 residues. CDR3 loop: CAIRNTITRTSGGDEQFF. CDR3 DNA: TGTGCCATACGAAACACCATTACGAGGACTAGCGGGGGGGATGAGCAGTTCTTC.

This rearrangement joins TRBV24-1 to TRBJ1-2; no firm D call. The CDR3 covers 14 residues. Germline V CDR1 and CDR2: KGHDR, SFDVKD. Trimming removed 3 bases at V and 3 bases at J, with 10 bases between. CDR3 bases: TGTGCCACCAGTGATCCTAAGTCGCACTATGGCTACACCTTC. Amino acids: CATSDPKSHYGYTF.

V usage is TRBV7-8 and J usage is TRBJ2-7; 11 bases are shared with TRBD2. CDR1 is SGHVS, CDR2 FQNEAQ, per germline. Trimming cost V 5 bases and J 12 bases; bases outside gene matches: 12. The CDR3 consists of 14 residues. CDR3 loop: CASSPRTSGPAGYF. Written as DNA, the CDR3 is TGTGCCAGCAGCCCACGGACTAGCGGGCCCGCAGGGTACTTC.

The rearrangement uses TRBV6-7 and TRBJ1-5, with 9 bases that match TRBD1. TRBV6-7 is reported as an ORF; its role is uncertain. Germline trimming cut 2 bases from V and 4 bases from J; bases unmatched to any gene: 15. This CDR3 has 19 amino acids. The CDR3 loop is CASSYPPGQGLLLNQPQHF. In DNA form, the CDR3 reads TGTGCCAGCAGTTACCCACCGGGACAGGGCCTCTTGCTGAATCAGCCCCAGCATTTT.

CDR3 loop: CAWSPPAGETQYF. The DNA of the CDR3 is TGTGCCTGGAGTCCCCCCGCTGGAGAGACCCAGTACTTC. V usage is TRBV30 and J usage is TRBJ2-5; no reliable D call. Trimming cost V 2 bases and J 4 bases, with 11 bases left between them. CDR3 length: 13 residues. Germline V gives CDR1 GTSNPN, CDR2 SVGIG (reference sequence).

The table lists this clone with a few counts. This chain joins TRBV7-2 and TRBJ2-7; 7 bases match TRBD1. With 3 bases clipped from V and 1 base from J, the junction kept 3 bases outside the gene matches. Germline V CDR1 and CDR2: SGHTA, FQGNSA. The CDR3 runs to 14 residues. The CDR3 nucleotides read TGTGCCAGCAGCTTCACAGGGGTATCCTACGAGCAGTACTTC. Translated: CASSFTGVSYEQYF.

This clone was found once. The chain joins TRBV5-1 to TRBJ2-3; 9 nucleotides align to TRBD1. V shed 2 bases and J 4 bases; nucleotides not matched to a gene: 8. The CDR3 loop spans 16 amino acids. Germline CDR1 SGHRS, CDR2 YFSETQ. The CDR3 coding sequence is TGCGCCAGCAGCTTCAACCCGGGACAGGGTGCAGATACGCAGTATTTT. Its protein is CASSFNPGQGADTQYF.

CDR3: CASSPQRNPDTQYF. As DNA, the CDR3 is TGTGCCAGCTCACCGCAAAGGAACCCAGATACGCAGTATTTT. The chain is built from TRBV18 and TRBJ2-3; D not resolved. This CDR3 region has 14 residues. In germline, CDR1 is KGHSH, CDR2 LQKENI. The germline V and J ends were trimmed by 3 bases and 4 bases, with 11 bases remaining between them.

J is TRBJ2-2 and V is TRBV7-9; 7 bases are a match to TRBD2. In germline, CDR1 is SEHNR, CDR2 FQNEAQ (reference sequence). V dropped 2 bases and J dropped 1; count of bases not matched to a gene: 4. This CDR3 is 16 amino acids long. As DNA, the CDR3 is TGTGCCAGCAGCTTACTTACGGGAGGGAACACCGGGGAGCTGTTTTTT. Translating it yields CASSLLTGGNTGELFF.

The rearrangement joins TRBV4-2 to TRBJ1-5; unclear D gene. Trimming pared 4 bases from V and 4 bases from J, leaving 8 bases between. CDR1 is LGHNA, CDR2 YNFKEQ, per germline. The CDR3 is 13 amino acids. CDR3 bases: TGTGCCAGCAGCCCCTCGGGGAATCAGCCCCAGCATTTT. It yields the protein CASSPSGNQPQHF.

This chain connects TRBV28 to TRBJ2-7; 7 bases match TRBD1. The CDR3 runs 15 residues. Trimming at V came to 5 bases and at J to 5 bases, leaving 12 bases not matched to a gene. Germline V gene lookup returns CDR1 MDHEN and CDR2 SYDVKM. The CDR3 sequence: CASSEQGTLIHEQYF. The CDR3 DNA follows: TGTGCCAGCAGTGAACAGGGGACCCTTATACACGAGCAGTACTTC.

V and J are TRBV7-9 and TRBJ1-2; 7 bases agree with TRBD1. The CDR3 sequence is 13 residues long. The V gene end was trimmed by 5 bases and the J gene end by 7 bases; junction bases not matched to a gene: 7. Germline CDR1 is SEHNR and CDR2 is FQNEAQ (reference sequence). The CDR3 coding sequence is TGTGCCAGCAGCCTCGGGACAGACCTTGGCTACACCTTC. Residues: CASSLGTDLGYTF.

V usage is TRBV4-3 and J usage is TRBJ2-1; no reliable D call. Germline assignment: CDR1 LGHNA and CDR2 YSLEER. CDR3 length: 13 amino acids. V was cut by 5 bases and J by 7 bases, with 12 bases left in between. This CDR3 is CASSEKNGNEQFF. CDR3 nucleotide sequence: TGCGCCAGCAGCGAAAAGAACGGGAATGAGCAGTTCTTC.

V usage is TRBV24-1 and J usage is TRBJ2-3, with D uncertain. V lost 2 bases, J lost 3 bases, and 8 bases lay in between. Germline loops: CDR1 KGHDR, CDR2 SFDVKD. The CDR3 runs 14 residues. CDR3 region: CATSDYKNTDTQYF. CDR3 bases: TGTGCCACCAGTGATTACAAGAATACAGATACGCAGTATTTT.

This clone was recorded once. The chain carries TRBV4-3 and TRBJ2-2; TRBD2 is a possible D gene (6 bases). The CDR3 is made up of 17 amino acids. V lost 0 bases and J 4 bases, leaving 15 bases between the germline ends. Germline assignment: CDR1 LGHNA and CDR2 YSLEER. CDR3 region: CASSQDLGTQFTGELFF. The CDR3 bases are TGCGCCAGCAGCCAAGACCTCGGGACTCAATTCACCGGGGAGCTGTTTTTT.

This chain uses TRBV6-2 or TRBV6-3 with TRBJ1-1; D may be TRBD1 (6 bases). The CDR3 totals 14 residues. Germline-derived CDR1 and CDR2 are MNHEY and SVGEGT. V gave up 1 base and J gave up 7 bases, with 13 bases separating them. The CDR3 nucleotides read TGTGCCAGCAGTTACTACAGGGTCGCGATTGAAGCTTTCTTT. Translating gives CASSYYRVAIEAFF.

The chain has TRBV2 and TRBJ1-3; possibly TRBD1 for D (6 bases). Trimming removed 7 bases at V and 8 bases at J, with 21 bases between. The CDR3 sequence is 15 residues long. The germline gives CDR1 SNHLY, CDR2 FYNNEI. CDR3 sequence reads: CASTALGALGYTIYF. CDR3 sequence (DNA): TGTGCCAGCACCGCCTTGGGGGCGCTTGGTTACACCATATATTTT. Full variable domain (outside the CDR3, taken from reference TRBV2 and TRBJ1-3): EPEVTQTPSHQVTQMGQEVILRCVPISNHLYFYWYRQILGQKVEFLVSFYNNEISEKSEIFDDQFSVERPDGSNFTLKIRSTKLEDSAMYFCASTALGALGYTIYFGEGSWLTVV.

J is TRBJ1-2 and V is TRBV6-5, with D possibly TRBD1 on 6 matching bases. Germline CDR1 reads MNHEY; CDR2 reads SVGAGI. The germline V and J ends were trimmed by 6 bases and 11 bases, with 19 bases remaining between them. The CDR3 extends over 13 amino acids. The CDR3 sequence is CASSWGGRAYYTF. DNA for the CDR3: TGTGCCAGCAGCTGGGGGGGCAGGGCATATTACACCTTC.

The V and J genes are TRBV7-2 and TRBJ2-4; D perhaps matches TRBD2 (6 bases). V was trimmed by 3 bases and J by 9 bases, leaving 15 bases between them. The CDR3 runs to 14 residues. Per germline, CDR1 SGHTA and CDR2 FQGNSA. The CDR3: CASSFNSGGGIQYF. CDR3 DNA sequence: TGTGCCAGCAGCTTTAATTCCGGGGGTGGCATTCAGTACTTC.

The CDR3 DNA sequence: TGTGCCTGGGCCATGGTAGAGGGAAACACCATATATTTT. This gives the protein CAWAMVEGNTIYF. This chain joins TRBV30 and TRBJ1-3, with D uncertain. The CDR3 is 13 amino acids. The V and J ends lost 5 bases and 4 bases respectively, with 12 bases between them. CDR1 is GTSNPN, CDR2 SVGIG, per germline (reference sequence).